Reported below is one T cell receptor beta chain. Germline trimming cut 0 bases from V and 0 bases from J; bases unmatched to any gene: 3. The germline V gene encodes CDR1 SGHRS and CDR2 YFSETQ. This CDR3 is built from 16 residues. This entry comes from a study of T cell changes during pregnancy in multiple sclerosis. Assay: immunoSEQ multiplex PCR; the TCRdb copy retains only in-frame clones and omits some. The sample carries over 100,000 clones, roughly 92% recorded once. The source was peripheral blood, collected in the third trimester of pregnancy. The TCR sequence derives from a female donor with multiple sclerosis, enrolled in a pregnancy study. V and J are TRBV5-1 and TRBJ2-1; 7 bases line up with TRBD2. This chain's CDR3 is CASSLGGGSSYNEQFF. As DNA, the CDR3 is TGCGCCAGCAGCTTGGGGGGAGGGAGCTCCTACAATGAGCAGTTCTTC.